Below, 29 T cell receptor beta chains from the same sample are listed, as sequenced in a study of blood T cell repertoires in COVID-19. TCRdb's table, derived via immunoSEQ multiplex PCR, lists solely in-frame clones and lacks some. This table has approximately 150,000 clones, over 80% appearing once. Sequencing input: peripheral blood. All receptors derive from a woman in her forties or fifties with acute or convalescent COVID-19.

The CDR3 nucleotides read TGTGCCAGCAGTCCGACGGGGGGGAACGGAGAGACCCAGTACTTC. This sequence encodes CASSPTGGNGETQYF. V is TRBV27 and J is TRBJ2-5; 8 bases match TRBD2. The CDR3 has 15 amino acids. Germline loops: CDR1 MNHEY, CDR2 SMNVEV (reference sequence). Germline trimming cut 5 bases from V and 4 bases from J; bases unmatched to any gene: 9.

The V and J genes are TRBV5-1 and TRBJ1-4; 7 bases line up with TRBD1. The CDR3 extends over 14 amino acids. The V and J ends lost 4 bases and 8 bases, in that order; junction bases with no gene match: 8. Germline values: CDR1 SGHRS, CDR2 YFSETQ. This CDR3 reads CASSPTGVGEKLFF. As DNA, the CDR3 is TGCGCCAGCAGCCCCACAGGGGTAGGCGAAAAACTGTTTTTT.

The chain couples TRBV9 to TRBJ2-5, with 9 bases identical to TRBD2. CDR1 and CDR2 (germline): SGDLS, YYNGEE. The CDR3 is 14 amino acids. V dropped 2 bases and J dropped 5; count of bases not matched to a gene: 4. The CDR3 loop is CASSVEAGGETQYF. The CDR3 region has the DNA TGTGCCAGCAGCGTTGAGGCGGGAGGGGAGACCCAGTACTTC.

Only one count was recorded for this clone. The rearrangement links TRBV19 to TRBJ2-4; maybe TRBD2 (5 bases). V lost 6 bases, J lost 0 bases, and 12 bases lay in between. The length of the CDR3 is 15 residues. The germline V gene has CDR1 LNHDA and CDR2 SQIVND (reference sequence). The CDR3 sequence: CASRLANLAKNIQYF. In DNA, the CDR3 is TGTGCCAGTAGGCTAGCCAACTTAGCCAAAAACATTCAGTACTTC.

The V gene is TRBV6-6, the J gene TRBJ2-1, with a tentative D call TRBD1 (5 bases). The V end lost 5 bases, the J end lost 0 bases, and 29 bases lay between the germline ends. The CDR3 extends over 21 amino acids. CDR1 is MNHNY, CDR2 SVGAGI, per germline (reference sequence). The chain's CDR3 is CASSPLRGDPLRQSSYNEQFF. CDR3 in DNA: TGTGCCAGCAGTCCTCTAAGGGGTGACCCCTTAAGACAGAGCTCCTACAATGAGCAGTTCTTC.

The chain uses TRBV29-1 and TRBJ1-1; a possible D gene is TRBD1 (6 bases). The V gene lost 3 bases and the J gene lost 6 bases, with 17 bases spanning the gap. Germline CDR1 reads SQVTM; CDR2 reads ANQGSEA. This CDR3 region has 14 residues. For the CDR3, the DNA is TGCAGCGTTGAGGGGGGGCTCCCAGGCCCTGAAGCTTTCTTT. Protein: CSVEGGLPGPEAFF.

V is TRBV2 and J is TRBJ1-2; D is undetermined. V dropped 7 bases and J dropped 0 bases, with 12 bases sitting between them. CDR1 and CDR2 (germline): SNHLY, FYNNEI. The CDR3 is made up of 14 amino acids. The CDR3 reads CASTMPLANYGYTF. Written as DNA, the CDR3 is TGTGCCAGCACCATGCCTCTAGCTAACTATGGCTACACCTTC.

The rearrangement links TRBV6-7 to TRBJ2-2; D might be TRBD1 (6 bases). TRBV6-7 is flagged as an ORF with uncertain function. The CDR3 loop spans 17 amino acids. V lost 0 bases to trimming and J lost 1 base, with 12 bases between them. The CDR3 sequence: CASSYSTGQKNTGELFF. CDR3 coding DNA: TGTGCCAGCAGTTACTCGACAGGTCAAAAGAACACCGGGGAGCTGTTTTTT.

As DNA, the CDR3 is TGTGCCAGTAGTAGAGGACAGGAATACGAGCAGTACTTC. It translates to CASSRGQEYEQYF. This sequence joins TRBV19 and TRBJ2-7, with TRBD1 identical over 7 bases. CDR1 is LNHDA and CDR2 is SQIVND in the germline V gene (reference sequence). The CDR3 spans 13 residues. With V trimmed by 4 bases and J by 4 bases, 4 bases remained unmatched. The whole variable domain, remainder taken from reference TRBV19 and TRBJ2-7, is DGGITQSPKYLFRKEGQNVTLSCEQNLNHDAMYWYRQDPGQGLRLIYYSQIVNDFQKGDIAEGYSVSREKKESFPLTVTSAQKNPTAFYLCASSRGQEYEQYFGPGTRLTVT.

This clone was recorded once. The gene calls are TRBV2 and TRBJ2-7; tentatively, D is TRBD2 (5 bases). Germline CDR1 and CDR2: SNHLY and FYNNEI. Deletions cut 1 base from V and 3 bases from J, with 10 bases between. There are 14 residues in the CDR3. The CDR3 sequence is CASSEEGGGYEQYF. The CDR3 DNA follows: TGTGCCAGCAGTGAAGAAGGAGGAGGCTACGAGCAGTACTTC.

The chain is built from TRBV5-6 and TRBJ2-1, with 9 nucleotides matching TRBD1. Germline V gene lookup returns CDR1 SGHDT and CDR2 YYEEEE. The ends lost 3 bases at V and 7 bases at J; junction bases unmatched: 11. This CDR3 contains 16 residues. The CDR3 DNA sequence: TGTGCCAGCAGCTCCGGACAGGGGACATACGGGAATGAGCAGTTCTTC. Protein: CASSSGQGTYGNEQFF.

V usage is TRBV11-3 and J usage is TRBJ2-1, with 8 bases that match TRBD2. The CDR3 sequence is 17 residues long. The V segment lost 5 bases and the J segment 9 bases; nucleotides outside the gene matches: 18. Germline CDR1 and CDR2: SGHNT and YENEEA. This CDR3 reads CASSPGGGGLVGAEQFF. The CDR3 bases are TGTGCCAGCAGCCCCGGGGGGGGAGGACTAGTCGGGGCTGAGCAGTTCTTC.

The CDR3 loop reads CASSPWGQGRTGELFF. The CDR3, as DNA: TGTGCCAGCAGCCCGTGGGGACAGGGAAGAACCGGGGAGCTGTTTTTT. The chain combines TRBV13 with TRBJ2-2; 9 positions match TRBD1. The length of the CDR3 is 16 residues. The V gene end was trimmed by 5 bases and the J gene end by 5 bases; junction bases not matched to a gene: 9. Germline V gene sequence: CDR1 PRHDT, CDR2 FYEKMQ (reference sequence).

This clone was seen at least ten times. V is TRBV3-1 (or the pseudogene TRBV3-2) and J is TRBJ1-1; D gene uncertain. The CDR3 has 13 amino acids. V lost 8 bases, J lost 1 base, and 11 bases lay in between. Germline V gene data show CDR1 as LGHDT and CDR2 as YNNKEL (reference sequence). The CDR3 DNA is TGTGCCAGCCGCTGGAACAGGAACACTGAAGCTTTCTTT. It yields the protein CASRWNRNTEAFF.

The V and J genes are TRBV29-1 and TRBJ1-5, with D unresolved. Germline V lookup: CDR1 SQVTM, CDR2 ANQGSEA. This CDR3 has 13 residues. V lost 5 bases and J 5 bases, leaving 13 bases between the germline ends. Here the CDR3 reads CSVQEESYQPQHF. The CDR3 DNA reads as TGCAGCGTTCAGGAAGAGAGCTATCAGCCCCAGCATTTT.

This chain links TRBV7-3 with TRBJ2-1; the match to TRBD1 covers 7 bases. Germline V CDR1 and CDR2: SGHTA, FQGTGA. V lost 6 bases and J lost 10; bases outside the gene matches: 9. CDR3 size: 13 residues. The chain's CDR3 is CASRSGRGREQFF. DNA of the CDR3: TGTGCCAGCAGGTCCGGTAGGGGGCGGGAGCAGTTCTTC.

V and J are TRBV12-5 and TRBJ1-4; D possibly corresponds to TRBD1 (6 bases). The CDR3 is made up of 13 amino acids. Trimming removed 7 bases at V and 7 bases at J, with 13 bases between. The V gene's germline CDR1 is LGHNT and CDR2 FRNRAP. This CDR3 reads CASAWGGAEKLFF. The CDR3 bases are TGTGCTAGTGCCTGGGGGGGGGCTGAAAAACTGTTTTTT.

J is TRBJ1-1 and V is TRBV29-1, with no clear D. Germline CDR1 reads SQVTM; CDR2 reads ANQGSEA. CDR3 length: 14 amino acids. Trimming left V 0 bases short and J 1 base short, with 9 bases between. CDR3: CSVEDRGWNTEAFF. The CDR3 DNA is TGCAGCGTTGAAGACCGGGGATGGAACACTGAAGCTTTCTTT.

This chain links TRBV19 with TRBJ1-5, with D perhaps matching TRBD1 (5 bases). The CDR3 is made up of 14 amino acids. CDR1 is LNHDA, CDR2 SQIVND, per germline (reference sequence). V was clipped by 3 bases and J by 5 bases, with 11 bases between them. This CDR3 reads CASSIDSADQPQHF. The CDR3 DNA reads TGTGCCAGTAGTATTGACAGCGCTGATCAGCCCCAGCATTTT.

The J gene is TRBJ1-5, the V gene TRBV6-5; perhaps TRBD1 as D (5 bases). V was pared by 5 bases and J by 6 bases, with 14 bases between. The CDR3 length is 14 residues. Germline CDR1 MNHEY, CDR2 SVGAGI. The CDR3 reads CASSRRGRSQPQHF. Written as DNA, the CDR3 is TGTGCCAGCAGTCGGAGGGGTAGATCTCAGCCCCAGCATTTT.

The CDR3: CASSLDVLQSNTGELFF. The CDR3, as DNA: TGCGCCAGCAGCTTGGATGTCTTACAGTCGAACACCGGGGAGCTGTTTTTT. The rearrangement joins TRBV5-1 to TRBJ2-2, with D unclear. The CDR3 totals 17 residues. Germline V gene data show CDR1 as SGHRS and CDR2 as YFSETQ. Trimming shortened V by 0 bases and J by 0 bases, and 12 bases separated the two germline ends.

The CDR3 nucleotides read TGTGCTGTCTCCGGGGGACTTTACAATGAGCAGTTCTTC. This gives the protein CAVSGGLYNEQFF. The gene calls are TRBV25-1 and TRBJ2-1, with D tentatively TRBD2 (6 bases). CDR3 length equals 13 residues. Germline CDR1 and CDR2: MGHDK and SYGVNS.

The chain links TRBV5-6 to TRBJ2-2, with D maybe TRBD2 (6 bases). The CDR3 consists of 16 residues. Germline assignment: CDR1 SGHDT and CDR2 YYEEEE. Trimming removed 1 base from V and 6 bases from J, with 16 bases in between. CDR3 bases: TGTGCCAGCAGCTTGATATGGCTTTCGGGGGCCGGGGAGCTGTTTTTT. It codes for CASSLIWLSGAGELFF.

This chain joins TRBV9 and TRBJ1-4, with TRBD1 identical over 12 bases. V was pared by 2 bases and J by 8 bases, with 4 bases of the junction left unmatched. The CDR3 runs to 15 residues. Germline V gene sequence: CDR1 SGDLS, CDR2 YYNGEE. DNA of the CDR3: TGTGCCAGCAGCGTCCGGGACAGGGGGCAAGAAAAACTGTTTTTT. Protein sequence: CASSVRDRGQEKLFF.

The chain carries TRBV30 and TRBJ1-2; no clear D. The V end lost 4 bases, the J end lost 0 bases, and 9 bases lay between the germline ends. CDR3 length: 13 residues. Germline assignment: CDR1 GTSNPN and CDR2 SVGIG (reference sequence). CDR3 sequence: CAWIGRANYGYTF. The DNA for the CDR3 is TGTGCCTGGATTGGGCGGGCTAACTATGGCTACACCTTC.

This clone was seen more than once but under ten times. The rearrangement joins TRBV2 to TRBJ2-5; 10 nucleotides match TRBD2. The V gene end was trimmed by 4 bases and the J gene end by 1 base; junction bases not matched to a gene: 3. The CDR3 runs to 15 residues. CDR1 is SNHLY and CDR2 is FYNNEI in the germline V gene. For the CDR3, the DNA is TGTGCCAGCAGTGGGACTAGCGGAGGCCAAGAGACCCAGTACTTC. This sequence encodes CASSGTSGGQETQYF. Based on the CDR3 plus reference TRBV2 and TRBJ2-5, the full variable domain is EPEVTQTPSHQVTQMGQEVILRCVPISNHLYFYWYRQILGQKVEFLVSFYNNEISEKSEIFDDQFSVERPDGSNFTLKIRSTKLEDSAMYFCASSGTSGGQETQYFGPGTRLLVL.

This clone occurred a few times. The chain recombines TRBV10-2 with TRBJ1-6, with D unresolved. V was pared by 0 bases and J by 4 bases, with 13 bases between. Per germline, CDR1 WSHSY and CDR2 SAAADI. The CDR3 consists of 17 residues. In DNA, the CDR3 is TGCGCCAGCAGTGAGTCGATGGGAGGAACATATAATTCACCCCTCCACTTT. Protein product: CASSESMGGTYNSPLHF.

This rearrangement joins TRBV4-1 to TRBJ1-5; a possible D gene is TRBD1 (5 bases). Between the trimmed V and J ends, which lost 0 bases and 6 bases, there was a span of 21 bases. Germline loops: CDR1 MGHRA, CDR2 YSYEKL. The CDR3 covers 18 residues. CDR3 sequence reads: CASSQDQLAAGLGQPQHF. The DNA for the CDR3 is TGCGCCAGCAGCCAAGATCAGCTCGCAGCAGGGTTAGGTCAGCCCCAGCATTTT.

This clone was seen only a few times. This chain links TRBV12-3 or TRBV12-4 with TRBJ1-5; D is uncertain. The V end lost 5 bases, the J end lost 4 bases, and 3 bases lay between the germline ends. The CDR3 is 11 residues long. CDR3 nucleotides: TGTGCCAGCAGTACTAATCAGCCCCAGCATTTT. Its translation: CASSTNQPQHF.